This T cell receptor (beta chain) is from a study of shared clonotypes between healthy human individuals. Original processing notes: ImmunoSEQ supplied junction-only sequences lacking quality scores, so filtering was different. Sequencing was performed with immunoSEQ multiplex PCR; in TCRdb, only in-frame clones are kept and a portion is missing. Clonal size and the V and J genes are those of that table, whereas D and trimming came from the DNA. The sample gives roughly 890,000 clones, 90% to 95% of which show up once; around 24% is in the top ten. Whole-study findings and limits: Generation probabilities of non-shared clonotypes were lower (relative to those shared by all four donors). The authors expected sequencing depth to affect clonotype sharing among donors.

The CDR3 extends over 15 amino acids. Looked up from germline, CDR1 is SGDLS and CDR2 is YYNGEE. The trim removed 4 bases at V and 6 bases at J, leaving 8 bases unmatched. The naive CD8 population came from CD45RO-negative cells selected for CCR7, without terminally differentiated effector memory CD45RA+ cells. As for this clone: Its specificity is unknown.

The sample was naive CD8+ T cells sorted from blood. The clonotype comes from a man aged 30-40 years in good health. This chain connects TRBV9 to TRBJ2-1; 9 bases fit TRBD1. This chain's CDR3 is CASSRAGTGINEQFF. As DNA, the CDR3 is TGTGCCAGCAGCCGAGCCGGGACAGGGATCAATGAGCAGTTCTTC. Full variable domain (outside the CDR3, taken from reference TRBV9 and TRBJ2-1): DSGVTQTPKHLITATGQRVTLRCSPRSGDLSVYWYQQSLDQGLQFLIQYYNGEERAKGNILERFSAQQFPDLHSELNLSSLELGDSALYFCASSRAGTGINEQFFGPGTRLTVL.